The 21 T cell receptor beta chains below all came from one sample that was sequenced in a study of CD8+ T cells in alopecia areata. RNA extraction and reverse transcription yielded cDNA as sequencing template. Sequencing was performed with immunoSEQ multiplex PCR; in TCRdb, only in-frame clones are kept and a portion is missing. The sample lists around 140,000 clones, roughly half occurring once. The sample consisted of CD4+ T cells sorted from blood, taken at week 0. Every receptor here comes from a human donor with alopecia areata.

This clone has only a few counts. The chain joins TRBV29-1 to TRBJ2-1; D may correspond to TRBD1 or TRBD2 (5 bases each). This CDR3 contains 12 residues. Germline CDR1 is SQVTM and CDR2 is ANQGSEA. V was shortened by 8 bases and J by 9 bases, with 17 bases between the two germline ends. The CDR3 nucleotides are TGCAGCACCGGGACCGGCACAATTGAGCAGTTCTTC. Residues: CSTGTGTIEQFF.

The CDR3 DNA follows: TGCAGCGTTGTTAGGGGCCCCTACGAGCAGTACTTC. It is translated as CSVVRGPYEQYF. The V and J genes are TRBV29-1 and TRBJ2-7, with D possibly being TRBD1 (5 bases). This CDR3 has 12 amino acids. Germline CDR1 is SQVTM and CDR2 is ANQGSEA. V shed 4 bases and J shed 2 bases, with 9 bases lying between them.

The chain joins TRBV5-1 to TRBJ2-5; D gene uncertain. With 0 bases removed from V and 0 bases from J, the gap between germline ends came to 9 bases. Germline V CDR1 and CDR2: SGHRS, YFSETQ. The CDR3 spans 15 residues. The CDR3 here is CASSLEQPDQETQYF. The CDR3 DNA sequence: TGCGCCAGCAGCTTGGAACAGCCAGACCAAGAGACCCAGTACTTC.

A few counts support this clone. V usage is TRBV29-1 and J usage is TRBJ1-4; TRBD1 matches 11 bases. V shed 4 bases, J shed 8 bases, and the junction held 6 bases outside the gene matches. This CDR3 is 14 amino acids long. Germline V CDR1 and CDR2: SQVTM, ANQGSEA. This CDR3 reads CSVATRDRGEKLFF. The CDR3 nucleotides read TGCAGCGTTGCTACCCGGGACAGGGGGGAAAAACTGTTTTTT. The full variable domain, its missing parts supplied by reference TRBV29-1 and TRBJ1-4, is SAVISQKPSRDICQRGTSLTIQCQVDSQVTMMFWYRQQPGQSLTLIATANQGSEATYESGFVIDKFPISRPNLTFSTLTVSNMSPEDSSIYLCSVATRDRGEKLFFGSGTQLSVL.

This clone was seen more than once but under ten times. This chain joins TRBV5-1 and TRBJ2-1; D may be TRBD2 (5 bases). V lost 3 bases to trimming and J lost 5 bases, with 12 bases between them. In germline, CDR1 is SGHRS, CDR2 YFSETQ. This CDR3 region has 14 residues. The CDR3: CASSSSSPHNEQFF. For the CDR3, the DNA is TGCGCCAGCAGCTCCTCTAGCCCCCACAATGAGCAGTTCTTC.

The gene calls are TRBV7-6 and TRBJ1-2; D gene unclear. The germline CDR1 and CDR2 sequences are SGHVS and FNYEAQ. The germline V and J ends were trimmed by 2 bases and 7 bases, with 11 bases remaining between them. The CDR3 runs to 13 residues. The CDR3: CASSLSGRVGYTF. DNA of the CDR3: TGTGCCAGCAGCTTATCCGGGAGGGTTGGCTACACCTTC.

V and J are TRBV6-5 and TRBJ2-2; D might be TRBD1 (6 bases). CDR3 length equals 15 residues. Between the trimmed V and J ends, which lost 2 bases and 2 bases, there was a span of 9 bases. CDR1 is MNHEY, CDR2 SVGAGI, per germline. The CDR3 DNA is TGTGCCAGCAGTTACGGCAGGGGAAACACCGGGGAGCTGTTTTTT. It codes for CASSYGRGNTGELFF.

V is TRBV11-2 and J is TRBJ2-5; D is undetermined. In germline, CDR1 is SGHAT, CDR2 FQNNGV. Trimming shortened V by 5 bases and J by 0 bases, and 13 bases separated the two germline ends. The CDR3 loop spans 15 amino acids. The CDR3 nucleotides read TGTGCCAGCAGCCCCCGCCGCCCGTACCAAGAGACCCAGTACTTC. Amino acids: CASSPRRPYQETQYF.

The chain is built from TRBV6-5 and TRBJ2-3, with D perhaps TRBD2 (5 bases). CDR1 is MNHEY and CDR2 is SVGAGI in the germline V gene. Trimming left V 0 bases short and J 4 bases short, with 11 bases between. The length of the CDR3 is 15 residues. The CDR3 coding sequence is TGTGCCAGCAGTTACTCGAGGGTGCGGCCAGATACGCAGTATTTT. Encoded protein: CASSYSRVRPDTQYF.

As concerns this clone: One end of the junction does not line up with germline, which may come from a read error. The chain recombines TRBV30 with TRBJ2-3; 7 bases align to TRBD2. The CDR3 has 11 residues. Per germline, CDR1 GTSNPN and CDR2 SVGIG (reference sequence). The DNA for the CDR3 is TGTGCACAAAGACTAGCAGATGCGCAGTATTTT. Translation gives CAQRLADAQYF.

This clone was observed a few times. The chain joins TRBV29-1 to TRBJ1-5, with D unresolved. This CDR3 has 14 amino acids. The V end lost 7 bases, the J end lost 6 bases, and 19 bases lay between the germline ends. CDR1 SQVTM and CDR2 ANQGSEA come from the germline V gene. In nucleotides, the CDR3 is TGCAGCGCCGTTTTTGGCCCCTATAGTCAGCCCCAGCATTTT. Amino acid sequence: CSAVFGPYSQPQHF.

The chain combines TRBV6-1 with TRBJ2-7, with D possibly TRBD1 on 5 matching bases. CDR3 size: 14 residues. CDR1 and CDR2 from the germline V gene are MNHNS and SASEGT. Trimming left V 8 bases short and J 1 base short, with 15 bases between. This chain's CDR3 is CASGNVQGSYEQYF. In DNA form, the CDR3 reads TGTGCCAGCGGGAACGTTCAGGGTTCCTACGAGCAGTACTTC.

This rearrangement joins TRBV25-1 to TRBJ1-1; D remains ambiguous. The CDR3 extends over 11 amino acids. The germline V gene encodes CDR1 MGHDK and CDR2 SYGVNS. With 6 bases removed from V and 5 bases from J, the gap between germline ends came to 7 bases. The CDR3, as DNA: TGTGCCAGCAGGGGGTATACTGAAGCTTTCTTT. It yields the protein CASRGYTEAFF. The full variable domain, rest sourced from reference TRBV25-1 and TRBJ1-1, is EADIYQTPRYLVIGTGKKITLECSQTMGHDKMYWYQQDPGMELHLIHYSYGVNSTEKGDLSSESTVSRIRTEHFPLTLESARPSHTSQYLCASRGYTEAFFGQGTRLTVV.

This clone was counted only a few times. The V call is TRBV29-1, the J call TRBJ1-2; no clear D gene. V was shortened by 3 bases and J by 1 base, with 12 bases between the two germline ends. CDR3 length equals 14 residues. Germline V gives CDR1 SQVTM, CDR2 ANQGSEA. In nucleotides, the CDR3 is TGCAGCGTTGAGGGTCGAGCCTTTAACTATGGCTACACCTTC. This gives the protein CSVEGRAFNYGYTF.

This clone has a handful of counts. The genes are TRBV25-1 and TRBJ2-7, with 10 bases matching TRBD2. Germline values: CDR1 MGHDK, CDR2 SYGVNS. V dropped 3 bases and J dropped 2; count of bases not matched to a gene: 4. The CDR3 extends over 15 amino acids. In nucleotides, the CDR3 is TGTGCCAGCAGTGACCCCGGACTAGCGGCCTACGAGCAGTACTTC. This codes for CASSDPGLAAYEQYF.

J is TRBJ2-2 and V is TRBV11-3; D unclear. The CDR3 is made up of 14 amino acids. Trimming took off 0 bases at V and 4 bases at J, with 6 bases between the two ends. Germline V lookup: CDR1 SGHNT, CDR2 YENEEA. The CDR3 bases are TGTGCCAGCAGCTTAGAAGTGGGCACCGGGGAGCTGTTTTTT. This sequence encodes CASSLEVGTGELFF.

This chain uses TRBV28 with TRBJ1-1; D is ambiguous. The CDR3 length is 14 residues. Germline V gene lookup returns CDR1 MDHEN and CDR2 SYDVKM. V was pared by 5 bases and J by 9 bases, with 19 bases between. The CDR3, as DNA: TGTGCCAGCAGTCAAACCTCAGCAAGCGCTAAAGCTTTCTTT. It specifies CASSQTSASAKAFF.

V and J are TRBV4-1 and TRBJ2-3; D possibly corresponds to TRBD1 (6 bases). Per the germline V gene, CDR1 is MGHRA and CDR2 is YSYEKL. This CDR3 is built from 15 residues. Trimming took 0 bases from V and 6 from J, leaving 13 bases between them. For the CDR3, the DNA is TGCGCCAGCAGCCAAGATTTGGGAAGGGGGGATACGCAGTATTTT. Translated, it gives CASSQDLGRGDTQYF.

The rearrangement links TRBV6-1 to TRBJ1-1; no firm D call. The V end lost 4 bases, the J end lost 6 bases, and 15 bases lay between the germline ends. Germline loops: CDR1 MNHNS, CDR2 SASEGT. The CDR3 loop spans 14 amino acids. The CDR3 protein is CASSGDTLGAEAFF. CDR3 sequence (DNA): TGTGCCAGCAGTGGTGACACCCTTGGCGCTGAAGCTTTCTTT.

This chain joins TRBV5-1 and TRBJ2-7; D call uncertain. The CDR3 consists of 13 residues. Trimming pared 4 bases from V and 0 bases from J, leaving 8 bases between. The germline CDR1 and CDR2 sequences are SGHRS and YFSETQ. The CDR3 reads CASSPDRSYEQYF. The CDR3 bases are TGCGCCAGCAGCCCCGACCGCTCCTACGAGCAGTACTTC.

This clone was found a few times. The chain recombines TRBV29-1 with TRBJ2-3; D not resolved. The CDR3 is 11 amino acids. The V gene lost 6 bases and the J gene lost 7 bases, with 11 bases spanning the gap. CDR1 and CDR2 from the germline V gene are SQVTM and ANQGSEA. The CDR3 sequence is CSVGPKNTQYF. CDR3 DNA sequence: TGCAGCGTCGGACCAAAGAATACGCAGTATTTT.